Listed below are T cell receptor beta chains from one sample, sequenced in a study of beta chain features in type 1 diabetes. TCRdb's copy holds only in-frame clones and misses some; the assay was immunoSEQ multiplex PCR. The sample lists 300,000 to 350,000 clones, around 8.5% occurring once. The material sequenced was central memory CD4+ T cells from blood. The receptor set was obtained from a man aged 30-40 years with type 1 diabetes. CDR3s include the opening cysteine and the closing phenylalanine or tryptophan. Fields, in order: D gene, J gene, clone size, V gene, CDR3 DNA, CDR3 protein. D genes are given only for firm matches. Clone size, where shown, is once, few, many, or a class for clones that have expanded.

d_gene: NA; j_gene: TRBJ2-1; abundance: once; v_gene: TRBV15; CDR3nt: TGTGCCACCAGCAGAGACTGGGGACAAGCGTACAATGAGCAGTTCTTC; CDR3aa: CATSRDWGQAYNEQFF
d_gene: NA; j_gene: TRBJ2-3; abundance: NA; v_gene: TRBV11-3; CDR3nt: TGTGCCAGCAGCCGGGGTGTAGATACGCAGTATTTT; CDR3aa: CASSRGVDTQYF
d_gene: NA; j_gene: TRBJ1-1; abundance: few; v_gene: TRBV28; CDR3nt: TGTGCCAGCAGTCCCCCGGGAACAGGGACTGGGTCTGAAGCTTTCTTT; CDR3aa: CASSPPGTGTGSEAFF
d_gene: NA; j_gene: TRBJ2-3; abundance: many; v_gene: TRBV4-3; CDR3nt: TGCGCCAGCAGCCAAGATCAGACAGATACGCAGTATTTT; CDR3aa: CASSQDQTDTQYF
d_gene: NA; j_gene: TRBJ1-2; abundance: few; v_gene: TRBV5-4; CDR3nt: TGTGCCAGCAGCTTGGTGTCCAGGACATCCTATGGCTACACCTTC; CDR3aa: CASSLVSRTSYGYTF
d_gene: NA; j_gene: TRBJ2-1; abundance: NA; v_gene: TRBV19; CDR3nt: TGTGCCAGTAGTATCAGGAGTAAGGTCAATGAGCAGTTCTTC; CDR3aa: CASSIRSKVNEQFF
d_gene: NA; j_gene: TRBJ2-1; abundance: few; v_gene: TRBV20-1; CDR3nt: TGCAGTGCTAGGGGTGGGGATCAGCAGTTCTTC; CDR3aa: CSARGGDQQFF
d_gene: NA; j_gene: TRBJ2-7; abundance: many; v_gene: TRBV7-2; CDR3nt: TGTGCCAGCAGCTTAGGTGGGGGAAGGTCCTACGAGCAGTACTTC; CDR3aa: CASSLGGGRSYEQYF
d_gene: TRBD1; j_gene: TRBJ1-5; abundance: NA; v_gene: TRBV4-1; CDR3nt: TGCGCCAGCAGCCAGGGGGGGAGCAGGGGGAGAAATCAGCCCCAGCATTTT; CDR3aa: CASSQGGSRGRNQPQHF
d_gene: TRBD1; j_gene: TRBJ1-1; abundance: NA; v_gene: TRBV6-6; CDR3nt: TGTGCCAGCATTAAACAGGGGGAAGCTTTCTTT; CDR3aa: CASIKQGEAFF
d_gene: NA; j_gene: TRBJ2-1; abundance: few; v_gene: TRBV9; CDR3nt: TGTGCCAGCAGCGTAGCCCCAGCGGAGTACAATGAGCAGTTCTTC; CDR3aa: CASSVAPAEYNEQFF
d_gene: TRBD2; j_gene: TRBJ2-5; abundance: few; v_gene: TRBV9; CDR3nt: TGTGCCAGCAGCCCGGCCGGGGTAGCGGGGGACGGGGAGACCCAGTACTTC; CDR3aa: CASSPAGVAGDGETQYF
d_gene: NA; j_gene: TRBJ1-3; abundance: few; v_gene: TRBV7-9; CDR3nt: TGTGCCAGCAGCCAAGACAGAGACGGAAACACCATATATTTT; CDR3aa: CASSQDRDGNTIYF
d_gene: NA; j_gene: TRBJ1-2; abundance: NA; v_gene: TRBV2; CDR3nt: TGTGCCAGCAGTGAAGCAAAGAGGGGCTACACCTTC; CDR3aa: CASSEAKRGYTF
d_gene: NA; j_gene: TRBJ1-4; abundance: many; v_gene: TRBV18; CDR3nt: TGTGCCAGCTCACCAGCCAGGGGCGGTGAAAAACTGTTTTTT; CDR3aa: CASSPARGGEKLFF
d_gene: NA; j_gene: TRBJ2-5; abundance: few; v_gene: TRBV4-1; CDR3nt: TGCGCCAGCAGCCATGATATGACAGGAAAAGAGACCCAGTACTTC; CDR3aa: CASSHDMTGKETQYF
d_gene: NA; j_gene: TRBJ2-7; abundance: NA; v_gene: TRBV29-1; CDR3nt: TGCAGCGCTGTGCAGGGCCTACCCTCCTACGAGCAGTACTTC; CDR3aa: CSAVQGLPSYEQYF
d_gene: NA; j_gene: TRBJ1-1; abundance: NA; v_gene: TRBV7-9; CDR3nt: TGTGCCAGCAGCTATTCAAACACTGAAGCTTTCTTT; CDR3aa: CASSYSNTEAFF
d_gene: NA; j_gene: TRBJ1-2; abundance: few; v_gene: TRBV25-1; CDR3nt: TGTGCCAGCAGTGAAGCACCCGGGACCCACAGCTATGGCTACACCTTC; CDR3aa: CASSEAPGTHSYGYTF
d_gene: NA; j_gene: TRBJ2-7; abundance: many; v_gene: TRBV18; CDR3nt: TGTGCCAGCTCAGGCCAGGGTACCTACGAGCAGTACTTC; CDR3aa: CASSGQGTYEQYF
d_gene: NA; j_gene: TRBJ1-1; abundance: NA; v_gene: TRBV18; CDR3nt: TGTGCCAGCTCACCACCCGGAGGGCTACAGAACACTGAAGCTTTCTTT; CDR3aa: CASSPPGGLQNTEAFF
d_gene: NA; j_gene: TRBJ2-7; abundance: few; v_gene: TRBV30; CDR3nt: TGTGCCTGGAGTGTACTTTGGGGTTCCTACGAGCAGTACTTC; CDR3aa: CAWSVLWGSYEQYF
d_gene: TRBD1; j_gene: TRBJ2-3; abundance: few; v_gene: TRBV5-1; CDR3nt: TGCGCCAGCAGGAGGGACAGTAGCACAGATACGCAGTATTTT; CDR3aa: CASRRDSSTDTQYF
d_gene: TRBD2; j_gene: TRBJ2-1; abundance: few; v_gene: TRBV5-4; CDR3nt: TGTGCCAGCAGCTTGGAGACTAGCGGGGGATACAATGAGCAGTTCTTC; CDR3aa: CASSLETSGGYNEQFF
d_gene: TRBD1; j_gene: TRBJ1-2; abundance: few; v_gene: TRBV27; CDR3nt: TGTGCCAGCAGTTTACAGGGGGCCAGGGGAGGCTACACCTTC; CDR3aa: CASSLQGARGGYTF
d_gene: NA; j_gene: TRBJ2-7; abundance: NA; v_gene: TRBV6-5; CDR3nt: TGTGCCAGCAGACAACTGACGGGGGACGAGCAGTACTTC; CDR3aa: CASRQLTGDEQYF
d_gene: NA; j_gene: TRBJ2-1; abundance: NA; v_gene: TRBV20-1; CDR3nt: TGCAGTGCTACACGCCTCAATGAGCAGTTCTTC; CDR3aa: CSATRLNEQFF
d_gene: NA; j_gene: TRBJ2-6; abundance: NA; v_gene: TRBV2; CDR3nt: TGTGCCAGCAGTGAGTCTGGGGCCAACGTCCTGACTTTC; CDR3aa: CASSESGANVLTF
d_gene: NA; j_gene: TRBJ1-2; abundance: NA; v_gene: TRBV29-1; CDR3nt: TGCAGCGTCGGGGCCGGGACTAACTATGGCTACACCTTC; CDR3aa: CSVGAGTNYGYTF
d_gene: TRBD1; j_gene: TRBJ1-2; abundance: NA; v_gene: TRBV4-1; CDR3nt: TGCGCCAGCAGCCAAGATTTTGGGGGGACAGGGCACTATGGCTACACCTTC; CDR3aa: CASSQDFGGTGHYGYTF
d_gene: NA; j_gene: TRBJ2-7; abundance: NA; v_gene: TRBV21-1; CDR3nt: TGTGCCAGCAGCAAATGTCCGCCGGAGTACGAGCAGTACTTC; CDR3aa: CASSKCPPEYEQYF
d_gene: NA; j_gene: TRBJ2-2; abundance: few; v_gene: TRBV11-2; CDR3nt: TGTGCCAGCAGCTTTTTGAGGGACACCGGGGAGCTGTTTTTT; CDR3aa: CASSFLRDTGELFF
d_gene: NA; j_gene: TRBJ2-7; abundance: few; v_gene: TRBV6-5; CDR3nt: TGTGCCAGCAGTTATTACAGAAACTCCTACGAGCAGTACTTC; CDR3aa: CASSYYRNSYEQYF
d_gene: NA; j_gene: TRBJ1-4; abundance: few; v_gene: TRBV30; CDR3nt: TGTGCCTGGAATGGCAGGGGAGGAGAAAAACTGTTTTTT; CDR3aa: CAWNGRGGEKLFF
d_gene: TRBD1; j_gene: TRBJ1-5; abundance: many; v_gene: TRBV7-2; CDR3nt: TGTGCCAGCAGCTTGCGGACAGGACAGGGCAGCAATCAGCCCCAGCATTTT; CDR3aa: CASSLRTGQGSNQPQHF
d_gene: NA; j_gene: TRBJ2-2; abundance: few; v_gene: TRBV7-9; CDR3nt: TGTGCCAGCAGCTCACCCCCTTCGGGGACGGGCGGGGAGCTGTTTTTT; CDR3aa: CASSSPPSGTGGELFF
d_gene: NA; j_gene: TRBJ2-3; abundance: few; v_gene: TRBV19; CDR3nt: TGTGCCAGTAGCTCTCTCAGCGGGGGGACAGGGGATACGCAGTATTTT; CDR3aa: CASSSLSGGTGDTQYF
d_gene: NA; j_gene: TRBJ2-5; abundance: few; v_gene: TRBV2; CDR3nt: TGTGCCAGCAGTGAACAGGGACAAGAGACCCAGTACTTC; CDR3aa: CASSEQGQETQYF
d_gene: TRBD2; j_gene: TRBJ2-3; abundance: NA; v_gene: TRBV4-2; CDR3nt: TGTGCCAGCAGCCGAGCGGGGGCTGACGCAGATACGCAGTATTTT; CDR3aa: CASSRAGADADTQYF
d_gene: NA; j_gene: TRBJ1-2; abundance: many; v_gene: TRBV7-8; CDR3nt: TGTGCCAGCAGCTTAACATTCGGCTATGGCTACACCTTC; CDR3aa: CASSLTFGYGYTF
d_gene: TRBD1; j_gene: TRBJ2-5; abundance: NA; v_gene: TRBV5-6; CDR3nt: TGTGCCAGCAGGGGGACAGGGCTGTTCACGGAGACCCAGTACTTC; CDR3aa: CASRGTGLFTETQYF
d_gene: NA; j_gene: TRBJ2-7; abundance: few; v_gene: TRBV10-3; CDR3nt: TGTGCCATCAGTGAGAGGCGAGAACCCTACGAGCAGTACTTC; CDR3aa: CAISERREPYEQYF
d_gene: NA; j_gene: TRBJ1-1; abundance: NA; v_gene: TRBV10-3; CDR3nt: TGTGCCATCGGTATTGGGCAAGATGGGACTGAAGCTTTCTTT; CDR3aa: CAIGIGQDGTEAFF
d_gene: NA; j_gene: TRBJ2-1; abundance: NA; v_gene: TRBV5-1; CDR3nt: TGCGCCAGCAGCCCCGGGGCATTACCACAGTTCTTC; CDR3aa: CASSPGALPQFF
d_gene: NA; j_gene: TRBJ2-7; abundance: few; v_gene: TRBV11-2; CDR3nt: TGTGCCAGCAGCTTAGATCCCAGGGGCGGTCTACGAGAGCAGTACTTC; CDR3aa: CASSLDPRGGLREQYF
d_gene: NA; j_gene: TRBJ1-1; abundance: NA; v_gene: TRBV2; CDR3nt: TGTGCCAGCAGTGTGACAGGGAACACTGAAGCTTTCTTT; CDR3aa: CASSVTGNTEAFF
d_gene: NA; j_gene: TRBJ1-3; abundance: few; v_gene: TRBV6-5; CDR3nt: TGTGCCAGCAGCGACGGGGGCTCTGGAAACACCATATATTTT; CDR3aa: CASSDGGSGNTIYF
d_gene: NA; j_gene: TRBJ2-7; abundance: many; v_gene: TRBV11-2; CDR3nt: TGTGCCAGCAGCTTCTCGAGGACAGCTTTGGTTTACGAGCAGTACTTC; CDR3aa: CASSFSRTALVYEQYF
d_gene: NA; j_gene: TRBJ2-3; abundance: NA; v_gene: TRBV7-2; CDR3nt: TGTGCCAGCAGCTATCAGGGGGGCAGCACGCAGTATTTT; CDR3aa: CASSYQGGSTQYF
d_gene: TRBD2; j_gene: TRBJ2-2; abundance: NA; v_gene: TRBV19; CDR3nt: TGTGCCAGTAGGGGACTAGTCAGCACCGGGGAGCTGTTTTTT; CDR3aa: CASRGLVSTGELFF
d_gene: NA; j_gene: TRBJ1-1; abundance: few; v_gene: TRBV4-3; CDR3nt: TGCGCCAGCAGCCAAAGGCCTCGGTCAGACACTGAAGCTTTCTTT; CDR3aa: CASSQRPRSDTEAFF
d_gene: TRBD2; j_gene: TRBJ2-1; abundance: NA; v_gene: TRBV11-2; CDR3nt: TGTGCCAGCAGCCCTACCGGACTAGCGGGGGGCTACAATGAGCAGTTCTTC; CDR3aa: CASSPTGLAGGYNEQFF
d_gene: TRBD2; j_gene: TRBJ2-2; abundance: few; v_gene: TRBV7-8; CDR3nt: TGTGCCAGCAGCCCAGGCCAGCGGGGTGGCGCCGGGGAGCTGTTTTTT; CDR3aa: CASSPGQRGGAGELFF
d_gene: NA; j_gene: TRBJ2-3; abundance: NA; v_gene: TRBV5-1; CDR3nt: TGCGCCAGCAGCTTGTTCCAGGCAGATACGCAGTATTTT; CDR3aa: CASSLFQADTQYF
d_gene: NA; j_gene: TRBJ2-1; abundance: few; v_gene: TRBV19; CDR3nt: TGTGCCAGTAGTATCATTAGGTCCGGTGAGCAGTTCTTC; CDR3aa: CASSIIRSGEQFF
d_gene: TRBD1; j_gene: TRBJ1-4; abundance: NA; v_gene: TRBV27; CDR3nt: TGTGCCAGCAGCCAGGACAGGGGGATTGAAAAACTGTTTTTT; CDR3aa: CASSQDRGIEKLFF
d_gene: NA; j_gene: TRBJ1-5; abundance: NA; v_gene: TRBV28; CDR3nt: TGTGCCAGCAGTTTAGGGCCTAATCAGCCCCAGCATTTT; CDR3aa: CASSLGPNQPQHF
d_gene: TRBD1; j_gene: TRBJ2-7; abundance: few; v_gene: TRBV7-2; CDR3nt: TGTGCCAGCAGCCGGGACAGGGACTACGAGCAGTACTTC; CDR3aa: CASSRDRDYEQYF
d_gene: TRBD1; j_gene: TRBJ2-5; abundance: few; v_gene: TRBV7-7; CDR3nt: TGTGCCAGCAGCCCGACACCGGGACAGGCGTACTTC; CDR3aa: CASSPTPGQAYF